This T cell receptor beta chain was found in a study of shared T cell receptors in the human thymus. The protocol was immunoSEQ multiplex PCR, while the TCRdb copy is restricted to in-frame clones and leaves out a portion. The sample includes hundreds of thousands of clones, around 87% of them seen just once. Trimming cost V 5 bases and J 5 bases; bases outside gene matches: 5. This CDR3 comprises 14 residues. CDR1 and CDR2 from the germline V gene are SEHNR and FQNEAQ (reference sequence). These sequences were also reported in another study, on human thymus T cells. In that study: Corrective surgery for congenital heart defects was being performed on the healthy Finnish infants who were the donors. Thymus specimens were resections from corrective heart surgery. Thymic and blood repertoires appeared to display a bias in their usage of V and J genes.

Sequencing was performed on thymocytes. V gene TRBV7-9 combines with J gene TRBJ1-1; 10 bases line up with TRBD1. This receptor was taken from a boy in the first two years of life with a congenital heart defect. In DNA form, the CDR3 reads TGTGCCAGCAGCCCCGGACAGGGGGTTACTGAAGCTTTCTTT. It translates to CASSPGQGVTEAFF.